The TCR beta chain described here comes from a study of blood T cells in healthy people across ages. CDR1 and CDR2 from the germline V gene are LNHNV and YYDKDF (reference sequence). The CDR3 has 16 residues. The trim removed 1 base at V and 4 bases at J, leaving 1 base unmatched. The use of a sample-barcoded 5' primer and a J-beta primer mix characterized a second PCR of roughly 6 to 12 cycles. TCRdb reanalysed the 5' RACE reads using MiXCR and keeps one entry per CDR3 protein. The sample lists approximately 790,000 distinct CDR3 sequences; around 68% were seen once. This clonotype was recorded a few times.

This TCR came from a man aged 25 to 45 in good health. This sequence joins TRBV15 and TRBJ2-1, with TRBD2 matching over 13 bases. Sequenced sample: blood. The CDR3 sequence is CATSRGGLAGYNEQFF. The DNA for the CDR3 is TGTGCCACCAGCAGAGGGGGACTAGCGGGGTACAATGAGCAGTTCTTC.